The sequence of this T cell receptor (beta chain) was determined in a study of cytomegalovirus exposure and HLA in healthy donors (dated by TCRdb to about 2017). Background on the whole study: An earlier analysis of more than 550 of the donors reported about 260 Gb of sequence data and around 120 million unique TCR beta sequences obtained from some 170 million T cells. An early release that covered about 600 HLA-typed donors contained approximately 300 gigabases of sequencing data and some 87 million unique TCR sequences. Of the 350 to 400 genotyped donors, over 70% fell in the genetic ancestry cluster associated with self-reported Caucasian donors. The study aimed to test whether cataloging public T cell receptors could reveal signatures of past pathogen exposure. The study profiled the T cell repertoires of under 850 subjects by immunosequencing and related them to cytomegalovirus serostatus. A separate validation cohort of 100 to 150 different subjects was used in addition to the roughly 700-subject first cohort. High-throughput TCR immunosequencing, statistical association of individual TCRs with disease status, and machine learning were combined to predict cytomegalovirus infection status. A later analysis re-examined previously published TCR beta repertoires from more than 550 donors and added high-resolution HLA genotyping to investigate patterns of TCR occurrence. In the later analysis, no new phenotypic data were used to find candidate immune exposures; instead, reliance was placed on TCR beta sequences and their occurrence across donors. An earlier analysis of roughly 580 of the donors used high-throughput TCR beta sequencing to judge whether each TCR beta V gene segment behaved as functional or pseudogenic. Donor age, sex, ethnicity and CMV serostatus were compiled together with the repertoire data. Genome-wide SNP genotypes for about 60% of the roughly 700 donors were used in a later genetic analysis, which treated that subset as a discovery cohort. Every repertoire in the discovery cohort had been generated on one and the same sequencing platform. Both class I and class II loci were covered by HLA typing, at four-digit resolution. The number of donors typed differed by locus, with about 629-630 for A, B, C, DRB1 and DQB1, roughly 520 for DQA1, over 600 for DPA1, and some 470 for DPB1. Four to six DR-DQ haplotypes were handled as single units for association and clustering, since linkage in the cohort was strong. Among 398 genotyped donors of the cohort, an average of roughly 230,000 unique TCR beta nucleotide sequences was sequenced per donor, of which roughly 18% were non-productive.

CDR1 and CDR2, per the germline V gene (reference sequence), are GTSNPN and SVGIG. V loses 1 base, J loses 3 bases, and the germline ends lie 12 bases apart. The CDR3 measures 14 amino acids from cysteine to phenylalanine. Just the 42-base CDR3 DNA is kept, in frame starting at base 1. The cohort comprised hundreds of healthy bone marrow donors. At the time of sampling, every cohort member was nominally healthy, though immune exposures that went unrecorded were likely present. The donor tested CMV seronegative and was one of the 352 seronegative cohort members. A peripheral blood sample was provided by each donor, and peripheral blood mononuclear cells were used for TCR beta sequencing. Genomic DNA extraction from the blood cell samples was performed with the Qiagen DNeasy Blood Extraction Kit. Points the paper makes about the study in general: This cohort had only TCR beta chains sequenced, and the lack of alpha or paired-chain data limited which features could be detected. Some IMGT-functional V segments, including TRBV6-2 and TRBV6-3, could not be distinguished by the 87-base-pair reads and were therefore excluded. Because some donors lacked HLA typing at each locus, the association tests relied only on the typed subset. In both the original and validation cohorts, the classifier was reported to diagnose cytomegalovirus status with high specificity and sensitivity. The authors suggested that the approach could potentially be extended to other disease states and immunological phenotypes. When HLA alleles, especially DR and DQ, strongly co-occurred, TCR associations were difficult to assign to individual alleles. The presence/absence analyses assumed that sequencing depth was roughly uniform across donors, and that assumption may not be true. A later analysis found that HLA-associated TCR beta chains were more clonally expanded and had lower generation probabilities than equally common non-associated chains. A few of the identified cytomegalovirus-associated TCR beta chains were confirmed in vitro to be specific for cytomegalovirus antigens. An association between a missense DCLRE1C variant and V-gene and J-gene trimming of TCR beta chains was found in a later genetic analysis and replicated in an independent cohort. According to a later genetic analysis, donors in an Asian-associated ancestry cluster had fewer N-insertions in productive TCRs than the approximately 650-donor mean. In a later analysis, the rate of TCR association differed among HLA loci, with DRB1 alleles having the most associated TCRs and HLA-C alleles having the fewest. Most CMV-associated TCR beta chains appeared to be HLA-restricted in a later analysis, and the HLA associations seemed to be driven largely by CMV exposure. While some public TCRs were present in many individuals, most TCR sequences turned up only very rarely across donors. Correlated functional status among segregating V segments might reflect linkage disequilibrium, but an unknown experimental factor could not be ruled out. According to a later analysis, parvovirus B19, influenza, CMV and Epstein-Barr virus appeared linked to several top co-occurrence clusters. Because counts were too low, roughly 16 rarely observed V segments, including chromosome 9 orphons, were excluded from the earlier analysis of roughly 580 of the donors. In an earlier analysis of some 540 of the donors, most TCR beta V segments appeared in productive rearrangements about 87% or about 30% of the time, broadly matching IMGT annotations. CMV serostatus was the only immune exposure information available for the cohort. In the study, roughly 160 TCR beta chains were listed as associated with cytomegalovirus. A further reported finding was that TCR beta sequences accurately predicted the HLA-A and HLA-B alleles for most subjects in the first cohort. At a false discovery rate of 0.05, a later analysis linked roughly 17,000 TCR beta sequences to specific HLA alleles. A cluster of highly shared sequence variants was judged likely to represent a technical artifact of the sequencing pipeline.

This clone was counted a few times. There is no known antigen for this receptor. No base-level quality is on record; no much larger clone is a single base apart. The library was made by the immunoSEQ multiplex PCR assay. A mixture of 60 forward primers for TCR Vbeta segments and 13 reverse primers for TCR Jbeta segments was used in the multiplex PCR. The CDR3 region of rearranged TCR beta genes was amplified from genomic DNA with a multiplex PCR assay. Amplified TCR beta libraries were sequenced as 87-base-pair reads on the Illumina HiSeq System. The source study handled its data this way. A later analysis counted 75 million to 100 million unique TCR beta chains across the approximately 700 repertoires, and some 12 million of these chains were shared by at least two donors. To remove PCR and sequencing errors, raw reads were error-corrected and collapsed into unique sequences using a nearest-neighbor algorithm that merged closely related sequences. Alignment of CDR3 sequences to IMGT reference sequences was used to assign V, D and J gene segments. For a sequence to be retained, a match of at least six nucleotides was required to both a V gene segment and a J gene segment. A rearrangement was called productive if the CDR3 had no stop codons and remained in frame with V and J, and every other rearrangement was called non-productive. Following IMGT convention, CDR3 was defined as the stretch from the second conserved V-encoded cysteine to the conserved J-encoded phenylalanine. The earlier analysis of about 610 of the donors excluded sequences that lacked an unambiguous match to a single V gene segment. In an earlier analysis of several hundred of the donors, V segments were called functional above 56.7% productive rearrangements and were called segregating when the between-donor standard deviation exceeded 5%. A statistical classification framework was developed to diagnose cytomegalovirus status using the catalog of TCR beta chain sequences. In a later analysis, V and J genes were assigned by comparing TCR nucleotide sequences against IMGT/GENE-DB human TR gene sequences. Using the TCRdist pipeline, a later analysis assigned CDR3 sequences along with most-parsimonious VDJ recombination scenarios. A later analysis defined each TCR beta chain by its CDR3 amino acid sequence plus V-gene family, and excluded reads lacking a unique V-gene family. As a way to deal with suspected cross-contamination and a sequencing artifact, a later analysis dropped 500 to 700 nucleotide sequences that were highly shared and had low generation probability. A later analysis calculated a clonal expansion index for each public chain from normalized within-repertoire ranks of inferred template counts. In a later analysis, generation probabilities were computed with a VDJ recombination model fitted to out-of-frame rearrangements, and the resulting probabilities were checked against IGoR. In a later analysis, hypergeometric tests were used to score TCR-TCR, TCR-HLA and TCR-CMV co-occurrence, with a repertoire-size bias correction applied to TCR pairs. A later analysis estimated false discovery rates by permuting HLA or CMV assignments 20 times. In a later analysis, co-occurring TCRs were grouped with DBSCAN, and TCRdist sequence similarity was added when clustering was performed within HLA-allele-positive subsets. Repertoires with fewer than 30,000 or more than 120,000 public chains were left out of co-occurrence clustering, as were a few repertoires with anomalous nucleotide sharing. This is the immuneACCESS table as TCRdb keeps it, with only in-frame sequences that have V and J called. A part of the clones is gone; compared with another copy, unresolved V genes explain less than half, and the rest is unexplained. The V and J calls and clone size come from that table; D and trimming were worked out from the DNA. Counted in this sample were 95,000 to 100,000 clones; around 79% of them appeared once. Around 1.9% of the sample is in the top ten clones.

The sequenced sample consisted of PBMCs. This sequence was found in a middle-aged woman in good health and CMV-seronegative. Here the chain combines TRBV30 and TRBJ1-2; a tentative D match to TRBD1 spans 6 bases. The sequenced DNA: TGTGCCTGGAGTGGGCAGGGGCAGTACTATGGCTACACCTTC. Its protein reads: CAWSGQGQYYGYTF.